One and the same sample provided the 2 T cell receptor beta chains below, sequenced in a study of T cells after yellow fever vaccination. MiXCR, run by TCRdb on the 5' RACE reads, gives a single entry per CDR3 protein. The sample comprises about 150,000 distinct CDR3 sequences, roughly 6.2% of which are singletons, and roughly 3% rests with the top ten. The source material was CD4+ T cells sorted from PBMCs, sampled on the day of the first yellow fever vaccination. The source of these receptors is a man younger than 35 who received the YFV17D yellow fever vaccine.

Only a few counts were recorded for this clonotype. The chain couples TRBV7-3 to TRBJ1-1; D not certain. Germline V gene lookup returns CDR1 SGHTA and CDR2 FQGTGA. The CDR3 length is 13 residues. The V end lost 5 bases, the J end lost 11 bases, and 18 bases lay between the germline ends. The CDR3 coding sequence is TGTGCCAGCAGCCCTGGCGGATCTCCGCGGGCTTTCTTT. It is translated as CASSPGGSPRAFF.

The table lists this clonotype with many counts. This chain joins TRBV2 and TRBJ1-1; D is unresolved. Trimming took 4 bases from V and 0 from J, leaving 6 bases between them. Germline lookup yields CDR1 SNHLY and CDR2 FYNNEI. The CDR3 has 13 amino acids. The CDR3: CASSATLNTEAFF. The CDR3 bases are TGTGCCAGCAGTGCCACTCTGAACACTGAAGCTTTCTTT. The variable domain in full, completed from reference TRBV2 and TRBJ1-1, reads EPEVTQTPSHQVTQMGQEVILRCVPISNHLYFYWYRQILGQKVEFLVSFYNNEISEKSEIFDDQFSVERPDGSNFTLKIRSTKLEDSAMYFCASSATLNTEAFFGQGTRLTVV.